This T cell receptor beta chain was documented in a study of blood T cells in healthy people across ages. General study results and limits: More naive CD4+ cells and higher diversity were found in long-lived than in aged donors.

The second PCR ran roughly 6 to 12 cycles with a sample-barcoded 5' primer and J-beta primers. TCRdb reprocessed the 5' RACE reads with MiXCR, giving one entry per CDR3 protein. Altogether about 830,000 distinct CDR3 sequences are present, approximately 59% being singletons, with the ten largest covering about a quarter. The CDR3 contains 16 residues. Per germline, CDR1 SNHLY and CDR2 FYNNEI. This clonotype was observed a single time. No antigen is known for it. A read error may produce the germline difference seen at one junction end. The sequence was obtained from a man younger than 45 in good health. Sample: blood. V and J are TRBV2 and TRBJ2-7; tentatively, D is TRBD1 or TRBD2 (5 bases each). The CDR3 is CASNEALRDPPYEQYF. In nucleotides, the CDR3 is TGTGCCAGCAATGAAGCGCTTCGGGACCCTCCCTACGAGCAGTACTTC.